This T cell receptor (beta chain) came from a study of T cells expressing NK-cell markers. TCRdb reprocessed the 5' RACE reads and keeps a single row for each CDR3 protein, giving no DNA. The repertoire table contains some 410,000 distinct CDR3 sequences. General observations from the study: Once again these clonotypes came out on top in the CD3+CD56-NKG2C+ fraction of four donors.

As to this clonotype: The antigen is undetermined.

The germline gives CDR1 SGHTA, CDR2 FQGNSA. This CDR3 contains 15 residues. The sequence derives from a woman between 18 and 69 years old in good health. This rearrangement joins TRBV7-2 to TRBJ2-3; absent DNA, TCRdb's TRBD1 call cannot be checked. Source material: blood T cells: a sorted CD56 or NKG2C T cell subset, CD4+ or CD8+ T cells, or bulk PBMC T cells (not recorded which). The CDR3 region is CASSLQAHSTDTQYF.